The sequence of this T cell receptor beta chain was determined in a study of long-term antiretroviral therapy in people with HIV. Samples were assayed with immunoSEQ v3.0 at survey level. TCRdb's table, derived via immunoSEQ multiplex PCR, lists solely in-frame clones and lacks some. The profile shows about 28,000 clones, 80% of them singletons. The germline gives CDR1 MGHRA, CDR2 YSYEKL. V lost 0 bases and J 1 base, leaving 11 bases between the germline ends. The CDR3 is 16 residues long. The chain has TRBV4-1 and TRBJ2-3, with D perhaps assigned TRBD1 or TRBD2 (5 bases each). The sequence was obtained from a man aged 35 to 55 with HIV. The starting material was unsorted PBMCs, obtained 0.3 years after starting antiretroviral therapy. The CDR3 loop is CASSQEVGAGTDTQYF. The CDR3 coding sequence is TGCGCCAGCAGCCAAGAAGTCGGGGCGGGCACAGATACGCAGTATTTT.